This T cell receptor (beta chain) appears in the sequencing data of a study of regulatory T cells in long-lasting Graves disease. Study-wide results and caveats: Persistent patients had more shared public clonotypes (2,741) than new patients (roughly 900). The study found TRBV28, TRBJ1-2 and TRBJ2-5 favored in persistent disease.

Time point denoted: persistent/refractory GD, antithyroid drugs over 5 years with positive TRAb. Researchers made the TCR library from RNA that was extracted from PBMCs. American Thyroid Association guidelines were used to diagnose Graves' disease. Patients came through an endocrinology department, and that department was in Xi'an, China. Through Arm-PCR of CDR3 regions and iRepertoire HTBI primers, TCR beta libraries were built. TCRdb re-analysed the multiplex PCR reads in MiXCR, keeping a single row per CDR3 protein. The table lists fewer than 450,000 distinct CDR3 sequences, around 20% of them singletons. As to this clonotype: Its antigen remains unidentified.

Trimming cost V 4 bases and J 5 bases, with 9 bases left between them. Germline V gives CDR1 SQVTM, CDR2 ANQGSEA. This CDR3 is built from 12 residues. Material: peripheral blood mononuclear cells (PBMCs), obtained when the disease was refractory, from a patient treated with antithyroid drugs. The TCR was taken from a female donor with Graves disease. The chain uses TRBV29-1 and TRBJ1-5; no clear D gene. The CDR3 reads CSVVSGDQPQHF. The CDR3 DNA reads as TGCAGCGTTGTTTCCGGGGATCAGCCCCAGCATTTT.